This T cell receptor beta chain was recovered during a study of T cell changes during pregnancy in multiple sclerosis. The V gene's germline CDR1 is SGHNT and CDR2 YYREEE (reference sequence). The CDR3 spans 17 residues. V lost 4 bases to trimming and J lost 0 bases; unmatched junction nucleotides: 7. Produced via immunoSEQ multiplex PCR; TCRdb's table is partial and in-frame only. There are tens of thousands of clones in the sample; approximately 92% occur only once, and roughly 1.8% lies in the top ten. This TCR was sampled from a female donor in good health, enrolled as a control in a pregnancy study. Sequencing was performed on CD4+ T cells from peripheral blood mononuclear cells, taken after pregnancy. The rearrangement links TRBV5-4 to TRBJ2-7; 13 nucleotides align to TRBD2. As DNA, the CDR3 is TGTGCCAGCAGCCAGCATACTAGCGGGGGGGGCTCCTACGAGCAGTACTTC. This codes for CASSQHTSGGGSYEQYF.